Listed below are T cell receptor beta chains from one sample, sequenced in a study of blood T cell repertoires in COVID-19. Some clones are missing from TCRdb's copy, which holds only in-frame ones; the method was immunoSEQ multiplex PCR. The data hold approximately 210,000 clones, with more than 75% observed a single time. Specimen: PBMCs or T cells enriched from blood (not recorded which). These receptors were collected from a man aged 25 to 40 in a cohort exposed to, infected with or recovered from COVID-19 (not recorded which). Both conserved end residues are part of each CDR3. A D gene is named only where the DNA matches it firmly. Only part of the rows carry a size: once, few, many, or a class if the clone is expanded.

J gene: TRBJ2-2
D gene: TRBD2
clone size: -
V gene: TRBV9
CDR3 DNA: TGTGCCAGCAGCGTAGTAGCTAGCGGGATAAGTTCCGGGGAGCTGTTTTTT
CDR3 protein: CASSVVASGISSGELFF

J gene: TRBJ2-1
D gene: TRBD1
clone size: -
V gene: TRBV24-1
CDR3 DNA: TGTGCCACCAGCAGAGTTGGGTCAGGACAGGGCTACAATGAGCAGTTCTTC
CDR3 protein: CATSRVGSGQGYNEQFF

J gene: TRBJ1-1
D gene: -
clone size: -
V gene: TRBV4-3
CDR3 DNA: TGCGCCAGCAGCCAAGAATTCCCAGAGAACACTGAAGCTTTCTTT
CDR3 protein: CASSQEFPENTEAFF

J gene: TRBJ1-2
D gene: -
clone size: -
V gene: TRBV24-1
CDR3 DNA: TGTGCCACCAGTGTTACGGTTAACTATGGCTACACCTTC
CDR3 protein: CATSVTVNYGYTF

J gene: TRBJ1-1
D gene: -
clone size: -
V gene: TRBV28
CDR3 DNA: TGTGCCAGCAGTCCCACAGGGCCGACGGACACTGAAGCTTTCTTT
CDR3 protein: CASSPTGPTDTEAFF

J gene: TRBJ1-3
D gene: -
clone size: once
V gene: TRBV7-2
CDR3 DNA: TGTGCCAGCAGCTTAGGGCCCCCGGGGTCTGGAAACACCATATATTTT
CDR3 protein: CASSLGPPGSGNTIYF

J gene: TRBJ2-3
D gene: TRBD1
clone size: once
V gene: TRBV4-3
CDR3 DNA: TGCGCCAGCAGCCAAGGCGGACAGGGAGGATTCACAGATACGCAGTATTTT
CDR3 protein: CASSQGGQGGFTDTQYF

J gene: TRBJ1-1
D gene: -
clone size: -
V gene: TRBV7-6
CDR3 DNA: TGTGCCAGCAGCTTAGCGTGGGGGGGGCGCCCAGAGAACACTGAAGCTTTCTTT
CDR3 protein: CASSLAWGGRPENTEAFF

J gene: TRBJ1-6
D gene: -
clone size: -
V gene: TRBV28
CDR3 DNA: TGTGCCAGCAGCTTGCCTTCAACAGGGAGATCACCCCTCCACTTT
CDR3 protein: CASSLPSTGRSPLHF

J gene: TRBJ2-6
D gene: -
clone size: once
V gene: TRBV28
CDR3 DNA: TGTGCCAGCAGTTTCGCCAGGGTCTTCTCTGGGGCCAACGTCCTGACTTTC
CDR3 protein: CASSFARVFSGANVLTF

J gene: TRBJ2-6
D gene: TRBD1
clone size: -
V gene: TRBV29-1
CDR3 DNA: TGCAGCGTCCGAAAGGACAGGGCTCCCTCTGGGGCCAACGTCCTGACTTTC
CDR3 protein: CSVRKDRAPSGANVLTF

J gene: TRBJ1-5
D gene: -
clone size: once
V gene: TRBV6-5
CDR3 DNA: TGTGCCAGCAGTATAGACAGGAGCTTGGAGCCCCAGCATTTT
CDR3 protein: CASSIDRSLEPQHF

J gene: TRBJ2-7
D gene: -
clone size: -
V gene: TRBV4-1
CDR3 DNA: TGCGCCAGCAGCCAAGTACGGGACTACGAGCAGTACTTC
CDR3 protein: CASSQVRDYEQYF

J gene: TRBJ2-1
D gene: TRBD2
clone size: -
V gene: TRBV24-1
CDR3 DNA: TGTGCCACCCTGGTGTCTAGCGGGAGGGCCAATGAGCAGTTCTTC
CDR3 protein: CATLVSSGRANEQFF

J gene: TRBJ2-7
D gene: TRBD1
clone size: once
V gene: TRBV6-5
CDR3 DNA: TGTGCCAGCACCCGGGACAGATCAGGCTACGAGCAGTACTTC
CDR3 protein: CASTRDRSGYEQYF

J gene: TRBJ1-5
D gene: TRBD1
clone size: -
V gene: TRBV18
CDR3 DNA: TGTGCCAGCTCACCATCAACAGGGGGAAGCAATCAGCCCCAGCATTTT
CDR3 protein: CASSPSTGGSNQPQHF

J gene: TRBJ2-7
D gene: -
clone size: -
V gene: TRBV7-2
CDR3 DNA: TGTGCCAGCAGCTTTTTTACTAGCTACGAGCAGTACTTC
CDR3 protein: CASSFFTSYEQYF

J gene: TRBJ1-6
D gene: -
clone size: few
V gene: TRBV2
CDR3 DNA: TGTGCCAGCACGACTGACTTTAATTCACCCCTCCACTTT
CDR3 protein: CASTTDFNSPLHF

J gene: TRBJ2-3
D gene: -
clone size: once
V gene: TRBV5-1
CDR3 DNA: TGCGCCAGCAGGCTGTCTAGCGGCACAGATACGCAGTATTTT
CDR3 protein: CASRLSSGTDTQYF

J gene: TRBJ2-3
D gene: -
clone size: -
V gene: TRBV28
CDR3 DNA: TGTGCCAGCAGCATTGGAGCGGTTACCACAGATACGCAGTATTTT
CDR3 protein: CASSIGAVTTDTQYF

J gene: TRBJ1-2
D gene: TRBD1
clone size: few
V gene: TRBV28
CDR3 DNA: TGTGCCACGATACCCCCGGGACAGCCTAACTATGGCTACACCTTC
CDR3 protein: CATIPPGQPNYGYTF

J gene: TRBJ1-5
D gene: -
clone size: -
V gene: TRBV6-5
CDR3 DNA: TGTGCCAGCAGTCCGACAGGCCCGAATCAGCCCCAGCATTTT
CDR3 protein: CASSPTGPNQPQHF

J gene: TRBJ1-3
D gene: -
clone size: -
V gene: TRBV19
CDR3 DNA: TGTGCCAGTAGTATCGGCGGAGGTGGAAACACCATATATTTT
CDR3 protein: CASSIGGGGNTIYF

J gene: TRBJ1-6
D gene: TRBD1
clone size: -
V gene: TRBV27
CDR3 DNA: TGTGCCAGCAGTTCACAGGGGGCGCGAAATTCACCCCTCCACTTT
CDR3 protein: CASSSQGARNSPLHF

J gene: TRBJ1-1
D gene: -
clone size: -
V gene: TRBV27
CDR3 DNA: TGTGCCAGCAGTTTGCGACTATGGTCTGCTGAAGCTTTCTTT
CDR3 protein: CASSLRLWSAEAFF

J gene: TRBJ2-7
D gene: TRBD2
clone size: -
V gene: TRBV2
CDR3 DNA: TGTGCCAGCCGCACTAGCGGGCTCTACGAGCAGTACTTC
CDR3 protein: CASRTSGLYEQYF

J gene: TRBJ2-1
D gene: TRBD2
clone size: -
V gene: TRBV24-1
CDR3 DNA: TGTGAATTGACTAGCCGTACCTACAATGAGCAGTTCTTC
CDR3 protein: CELTSRTYNEQFF

J gene: TRBJ2-2
D gene: TRBD2
clone size: -
V gene: TRBV5-5
CDR3 DNA: TGTGCCAGCAGCTCGGGGGCCTGGGGCCTAGCGGGAGCTACCGGGGAGCTGTTTTTT
CDR3 protein: CASSSGAWGLAGATGELFF

J gene: TRBJ2-7
D gene: TRBD1
clone size: -
V gene: TRBV2
CDR3 DNA: TGTGCCAGCAGTCGACCGACAGGGGGGGCCTACGAGCAGTACTTC
CDR3 protein: CASSRPTGGAYEQYF

J gene: TRBJ2-1
D gene: TRBD2
clone size: -
V gene: TRBV11-2
CDR3 DNA: TGTGCCAGCAGCTTAGACCCGCCCAGCGGGAGCTACAATGAGCAGTTCTTC
CDR3 protein: CASSLDPPSGSYNEQFF

J gene: TRBJ2-1
D gene: TRBD2
clone size: -
V gene: TRBV6-4
CDR3 DNA: TGTGCCAGCAGTGACGAGGCTAGCGGGAGCTTTGAGCAGTTCTTC
CDR3 protein: CASSDEASGSFEQFF

J gene: TRBJ2-7
D gene: -
clone size: -
V gene: TRBV4-3
CDR3 DNA: TGCGCCAGCAGCCAAGACAGGGGCTCCCCACTAGAGCAGTACTTC
CDR3 protein: CASSQDRGSPLEQYF

J gene: TRBJ1-4
D gene: -
clone size: -
V gene: TRBV28
CDR3 DNA: TGTGCCAGCACTCAATCCTCCGGGGTTAGAGCAACTAATGAAAAACTGTTTTTT
CDR3 protein: CASTQSSGVRATNEKLFF

J gene: TRBJ2-5
D gene: -
clone size: -
V gene: TRBV7-6
CDR3 DNA: TGTGCCAGCAGCTTAGTCGCAGGGCGCGAGACCCAGTACTTC
CDR3 protein: CASSLVAGRETQYF

J gene: TRBJ1-3
D gene: -
clone size: -
V gene: TRBV6-5
CDR3 DNA: TGTGCCAGCGGTCGGACAGTAGGTACGGGAAACACCATATATTTT
CDR3 protein: CASGRTVGTGNTIYF

J gene: TRBJ1-4
D gene: TRBD1
clone size: -
V gene: TRBV6-5
CDR3 DNA: TGTGCCAGCAGATCCCCGGGACAGGGTTCTTCGCTGTTTTTT
CDR3 protein: CASRSPGQGSSLFF

J gene: TRBJ1-6
D gene: -
clone size: -
V gene: TRBV7-2
CDR3 DNA: TGTGCCAGCAGCTTAGGCGGGGTTGGCAATTCACCCCTCCACTTT
CDR3 protein: CASSLGGVGNSPLHF

J gene: TRBJ2-7
D gene: -
clone size: -
V gene: TRBV6-5
CDR3 DNA: TGTGCCAGCAGTCGGACCCAGGGGGGCACCTACGAGCAGTACTTC
CDR3 protein: CASSRTQGGTYEQYF

J gene: TRBJ1-5
D gene: TRBD1
clone size: -
V gene: TRBV27
CDR3 DNA: TGTGCCAGCAGTCCCGGGACAGGTAATCAGCCCCAGCATTTT
CDR3 protein: CASSPGTGNQPQHF

J gene: TRBJ1-4
D gene: -
clone size: -
V gene: TRBV6-5
CDR3 DNA: TGTGCCAGCAGTTACTCGCGGGGGGCAACTAATGAAAAACTGTTTTTT
CDR3 protein: CASSYSRGATNEKLFF

J gene: TRBJ2-1
D gene: -
clone size: -
V gene: TRBV20-1
CDR3 DNA: TGCAGTGCTAACATGAATGAGCAGTTCTTC
CDR3 protein: CSANMNEQFF

J gene: TRBJ2-5
D gene: -
clone size: -
V gene: TRBV24-1
CDR3 DNA: TGTGCCACCAGTGATAGCAGTCGGTCGGGGGAGACCCAGTACTTC
CDR3 protein: CATSDSSRSGETQYF

J gene: TRBJ2-5
D gene: TRBD1
clone size: -
V gene: TRBV5-1
CDR3 DNA: TGCGCCAGCAGCTTGGTGGCCGGGACAGCCCAAGAGACCCAGTACTTC
CDR3 protein: CASSLVAGTAQETQYF

J gene: TRBJ1-2
D gene: -
clone size: -
V gene: TRBV9
CDR3 DNA: TGTGCCAGCAGCGTCCTGTCAGGGGTCGGCTACACCTTC
CDR3 protein: CASSVLSGVGYTF

J gene: TRBJ1-2
D gene: TRBD1
clone size: few
V gene: TRBV27
CDR3 DNA: TGTGCCAGCAGTTTCTACCCGGGACAGGGGTTAGGCTACACCTTC
CDR3 protein: CASSFYPGQGLGYTF

J gene: TRBJ1-5
D gene: TRBD1
clone size: -
V gene: TRBV7-8
CDR3 DNA: TGTGCCAGCAGCTTGACAGGGTCTGGTCAGCCCCAGCATTTT
CDR3 protein: CASSLTGSGQPQHF

J gene: TRBJ1-2
D gene: TRBD1
clone size: -
V gene: TRBV7-9
CDR3 DNA: TGTGCCAGCAGCCCAGGGACAATAGTGGGACAGGGTGATGGCTACACCTTC
CDR3 protein: CASSPGTIVGQGDGYTF

J gene: TRBJ1-2
D gene: TRBD1
clone size: -
V gene: TRBV19
CDR3 DNA: TGTGCCAGTAGTATCCTCGGGACAGGGGTGCTCACCTTC
CDR3 protein: CASSILGTGVLTF

J gene: TRBJ1-2
D gene: TRBD1
clone size: once
V gene: TRBV19
CDR3 DNA: TGTGCCAGTAGCGGACAGGGAGGCTATGGCTACACCTTC
CDR3 protein: CASSGQGGYGYTF

J gene: TRBJ1-3
D gene: -
clone size: -
V gene: TRBV27
CDR3 DNA: TGTGCCAGCAGCCGCGGGGACGGACCTTCCTCTGGAAACACCATATATTTT
CDR3 protein: CASSRGDGPSSGNTIYF

J gene: TRBJ2-7
D gene: -
clone size: -
V gene: TRBV15
CDR3 DNA: TGTGCCACCAGCAGTTCCGCAGGGCCCTACGAGCAGTACTTC
CDR3 protein: CATSSSAGPYEQYF

J gene: TRBJ2-1
D gene: TRBD2
clone size: few
V gene: TRBV28
CDR3 DNA: TGTGCCAGCAGTTCATCCGGGACTAGCGGATTTGAGCAGTTCTTC
CDR3 protein: CASSSSGTSGFEQFF

J gene: TRBJ2-7
D gene: -
clone size: -
V gene: TRBV9
CDR3 DNA: TGTGCCAGCAGCGTAGCCCCGGACAGAGCCTACGAGCAGTACTTC
CDR3 protein: CASSVAPDRAYEQYF

J gene: TRBJ2-7
D gene: -
clone size: -
V gene: TRBV7-8
CDR3 DNA: TGTGCCAGCAGCTCCCTGCGAGTGATCTCCTACGAGCAGTACTTC
CDR3 protein: CASSSLRVISYEQYF

J gene: TRBJ1-2
D gene: -
clone size: -
V gene: TRBV15
CDR3 DNA: TGTGCCACCAGCAGGAACGCACCAGACTATGGCTACACCTTC
CDR3 protein: CATSRNAPDYGYTF